The next 20 T cell receptor beta chains were all read from a single sample in a study of T cells in Graves' hyperthyroidism and ophthalmopathy. RNA transcripts provided the source from which TCR beta CDR3 regions were amplified. TCR CDR3 underwent first-round RT-PCR with the HTBI primer set. Each CDR3 protein is one row after TCRdb ran MiXCR on the multiplex PCR reads. The sample carries over 650,000 distinct CDR3 sequences, 15% to 20% recorded once. Sequenced sample: blood. The receptors derive from a man younger than 30 with Graves' hyperthyroidism.

In this sample, this clonotype turned up many times. The chain is built from TRBV3-1 and TRBJ1-1; a weak D match, TRBD1 (5 bases). Deletions cut 8 bases from V and 6 bases from J, with 10 bases between. The CDR3 loop spans 11 amino acids. Germline-derived CDR1 and CDR2 are LGHDT and YNNKEL (reference sequence). CDR3 nucleotides: TGTGCCAGCCTCGGGGACGCTGAAGCTTTCTTT. It yields the protein CASLGDAEAFF.

The genes are TRBV6-4 and TRBJ2-2, with D perhaps matching TRBD2 (6 bases). Trimming removed 4 bases at V and 3 bases at J, with 12 bases between. CDR1 is MRHNA, CDR2 SNTAGT, per germline. The CDR3 extends over 15 amino acids. The CDR3 reads CASSVSGGDTGELFF. CDR3 DNA sequence: TGTGCCAGCAGTGTTAGCGGAGGGGACACCGGGGAGCTGTTTTTT.

The CDR3 nucleotides are TGTGCCAGCAGTCCCCGGGACAGGGCGTCAGAGACCCAGTACTTC. Its protein is CASSPRDRASETQYF. The gene calls are TRBV28 and TRBJ2-5; 9 positions agree with TRBD1. V lost 5 bases and J lost 4; bases outside the gene matches: 8. The CDR3 is 15 amino acids. CDR1 and CDR2 from the germline V gene are MDHEN and SYDVKM.

The V call is TRBV4-2, the J call TRBJ2-3; unclear D gene. Trimming removed 0 bases from V and 6 bases from J, with 10 bases in between. The germline V gene has CDR1 LGHNA and CDR2 YNFKEQ. The CDR3 consists of 14 residues. The CDR3: CASSQEMSDDTQYF. The DNA of the CDR3 is TGTGCCAGCAGCCAAGAAATGAGCGACGATACGCAGTATTTT.

This clonotype has a handful of counts. The rearrangement links TRBV18 to TRBJ2-5; TRBD2 aligns across 14 bases. The CDR3 totals 17 residues. V lost 3 bases to trimming and J lost 4 bases; unmatched junction nucleotides: 7. Germline V lookup: CDR1 KGHSH, CDR2 LQKENI. The CDR3 loop is CASSPYGLAGGLETQYF. The CDR3 DNA sequence: TGTGCCAGCTCACCGTACGGACTAGCGGGAGGCTTAGAGACCCAGTACTTC.

This clonotype was observed a few times. The rearrangement uses TRBV9 and TRBJ2-1; D uncertain. This CDR3 spans 12 amino acids. V was trimmed by 4 bases and J by 6 bases, leaving 8 bases between them. The germline gives CDR1 SGDLS, CDR2 YYNGEE. CDR3 loop: CASSPRFNEQFF. DNA of the CDR3: TGTGCCAGCAGCCCGCGGTTCAATGAGCAGTTCTTC.

This clonotype has more than one count but fewer than ten. The DNA for the CDR3 is TGTGCCAGCCGATCGACAGGGACTTTTGGGGCCAACGTCCTGACTTTC. Its translation is CASRSTGTFGANVLTF. The V and J genes are TRBV28 and TRBJ2-6; TRBD1 is a possible D gene (7 bases). CDR3 length equals 16 residues. CDR1 and CDR2 from the germline V gene are MDHEN and SYDVKM. Trimming cost V 8 bases and J 3 bases, with 17 bases left between them.

V gene TRBV5-1 combines with J gene TRBJ2-4; D perhaps matches TRBD2 (5 bases). Germline lookup yields CDR1 SGHRS and CDR2 YFSETQ. This CDR3 spans 15 amino acids. V lost 5 bases to trimming and J lost 8 bases, with 20 bases between them. This CDR3 is CASSPGPPGGDIQYF. The CDR3 DNA follows: TGCGCCAGCAGTCCGGGCCCCCCTGGAGGAGACATTCAGTACTTC. The variable domain in full, with the rest retrieved from reference TRBV5-1 and TRBJ2-4, is KAGVTQTPRYLIKTRGQQVTLSCSPISGHRSVSWYQQTPGQGLQFLFEYFSETQRNKGNFPGRFSGRQFSNSRSEMNVSTLELGDSALYLCASSPGPPGGDIQYFGAGTRLSVL.

The chain recombines TRBV27 with TRBJ2-4; D might be TRBD1 (6 bases). Germline CDR1 and CDR2: MNHEY and SMNVEV (reference sequence). V was shortened by 4 bases and J by 6 bases, with 19 bases between the two germline ends. The CDR3 extends over 16 amino acids. The CDR3 DNA reads as TGTGCCAGCAGTTCCCGGGACACGGACCTTCCAAACATTCAGTACTTC. Residues: CASSSRDTDLPNIQYF.

Many counts were recorded for this clonotype. This chain links TRBV19 with TRBJ2-7, with a weak D call TRBD2 (5 bases). V lost 2 bases, J lost 1 base, and 18 bases lay in between. The germline gives CDR1 LNHDA, CDR2 SQIVND (reference sequence). This CDR3 comprises 17 residues. CDR3 DNA: TGTGCCAGTAGTATACGCCCCTTCCAGCGGAATTCCTACGAGCAGTACTTC. Encoded protein: CASSIRPFQRNSYEQYF. Using reference TRBV19 and TRBJ2-7 for the parts outside the CDR3, the full variable domain is DGGITQSPKYLFRKEGQNVTLSCEQNLNHDAMYWYRQDPGQGLRLIYYSQIVNDFQKGDIAEGYSVSREKKESFPLTVTSAQKNPTAFYLCASSIRPFQRNSYEQYFGPGTRLTVT.

This clonotype was picked up many times. The J gene is TRBJ2-1, the V gene TRBV7-9; 10 positions agree with TRBD2. This CDR3 contains 18 residues. The junction had 9 bases not matched to a gene; V was cut back by 0 bases and J by 4 bases. CDR1 is SEHNR, CDR2 FQNEAQ, per germline (reference sequence). The CDR3 sequence: CASSLAGVSAGGYNEQFF. For the CDR3, the DNA is TGTGCCAGCAGCTTAGCGGGCGTATCAGCGGGAGGGTACAATGAGCAGTTCTTC.

V and J are TRBV20-1 and TRBJ1-5; 7 nucleotides align to TRBD1. Germline V gene sequence: CDR1 DFQATT, CDR2 SNEGSKA (reference sequence). This CDR3 region has 14 residues. J lost 2 bases, V lost 4 bases, and 5 bases had no gene match. The CDR3 sequence: CSAIITGGNQPQHF. The CDR3 nucleotides read TGCAGTGCTATCATCACAGGGGGCAATCAGCCCCAGCATTTT.

The chain combines TRBV7-2 with TRBJ1-1; D possibly corresponds to TRBD1 (5 bases). V lost 4 bases and J 2 bases, leaving 11 bases between the germline ends. Germline V gene sequence: CDR1 SGHTA, CDR2 FQGNSA. The CDR3 spans 14 residues. CDR3 region: CASSYGTDNTEAFF. The CDR3 nucleotides read TGTGCCAGCAGCTACGGGACCGATAACACTGAAGCTTTCTTT. Full variable domain (rest looked up from reference TRBV7-2 and TRBJ1-1): GAGVSQSPSNKVTEKGKDVELRCDPISGHTALYWYRQSLGQGLEFLIYFQGNSAPDKSGLPSDRFSAERTGGSVSTLTIQRTQQEDSAVYLCASSYGTDNTEAFFGQGTRLTVV.

This clonotype was detected once. The chain couples TRBV29-1 to TRBJ1-1; D is ambiguous. This CDR3 has 13 amino acids. Trimming took 5 bases from V and 1 from J, leaving 11 bases between them. CDR1 SQVTM and CDR2 ANQGSEA come from the germline V gene. The CDR3 region has the DNA TGCAGCGTTCTCCACCCGCCGAACACTGAAGCTTTCTTT. Translation: CSVLHPPNTEAFF.

The J gene is TRBJ2-3, the V gene TRBV7-9; D gene uncertain. CDR3 length: 14 amino acids. V lost 5 bases and J 6 bases, leaving 15 bases between the germline ends. Germline-derived CDR1 and CDR2 are SEHNR and FQNEAQ (reference sequence). The CDR3: CASSINPARDTQYF. The CDR3, as DNA: TGTGCCAGCAGCATAAACCCGGCTCGGGATACGCAGTATTTT.

This clonotype showed up just a few times. The genes are TRBV28 and TRBJ2-3; D may match TRBD1 or TRBD2 (5 bases each). From germline, CDR1 is MDHEN and CDR2 SYDVKM. The V gene lost 6 bases and the J gene lost 11 bases, with 24 bases spanning the gap. The CDR3 sequence is 15 residues long. CDR3 nucleotide sequence: TGTGCCAGCAGCCCCCCTCTTGCCGACGGGACGGGGCAGTATTTT. This gives the protein CASSPPLADGTGQYF.

This rearrangement joins TRBV7-9 to TRBJ2-1; maybe TRBD2 (6 bases). The CDR3 contains 17 residues. Germline V gives CDR1 SEHNR, CDR2 FQNEAQ (reference sequence). Trimming shortened V by 0 bases and J by 2 bases, and 14 bases separated the two germline ends. For the CDR3, the DNA is TGTGCCAGCAGCTTAGCGTTCGGGGGTACCGCCTACAATGAGCAGTTCTTC. Its protein product is CASSLAFGGTAYNEQFF. Looking up the rest from reference TRBV7-9 and TRBJ2-1 gives the full variable domain: DTGVSQNPRHKITKRGQNVTFRCDPISEHNRLYWYRQTLGQGPEFLTYFQNEAQLEKSRLLSDRFSAERPKGSFSTLEIQRTEQGDSAMYLCASSLAFGGTAYNEQFFGPGTRLTVL.

This clonotype was seen only a few times. V is TRBV9 and J is TRBJ2-3; D is uncertain. Germline CDR1 reads SGDLS; CDR2 reads YYNGEE. This CDR3 spans 12 amino acids. The germline V and J ends were trimmed by 4 bases and 7 bases, with 10 bases remaining between them. CDR3 amino acids: CASSSMGNTQYF. The CDR3 DNA reads TGTGCCAGCAGCTCCATGGGGAATACGCAGTATTTT.

This clonotype was recorded many times. The gene calls are TRBV18 and TRBJ2-2, with 9 bases fitting TRBD2. The CDR3 length is 16 residues. V was pared by 2 bases and J by 4 bases, with 5 bases of the junction left unmatched. Germline CDR1 and CDR2: KGHSH and LQKENI. The CDR3 bases are TGTGCCAGCTCACCAAGGGGACTAGCTACCACCGGGGAGCTGTTTTTT. Its protein is CASSPRGLATTGELFF.

This clonotype was observed at least ten times. The chain joins TRBV20-1 to TRBJ1-2, with no clear D. CDR1 and CDR2 (germline): DFQATT, SNEGSKA (reference sequence). The CDR3 has 14 amino acids. Deletions cut 3 bases from V and 2 bases from J, with 13 bases between. Written as DNA, the CDR3 is TGCAGTGCTAGGGGGATGCGAGCAAACTATGGCTACACCTTC. This encodes CSARGMRANYGYTF.